The clone carrying this T cell receptor (beta chain) was found a few times. These data originate in a study of tissue T cells after allogeneic stem cell transplantation. Across the study: Gastrointestinal graft-versus-host disease was present in all patients, each treated with several therapy lines.

From germline, CDR1 is MNHEY and CDR2 SVGAGI. V lost 2 bases to trimming and J lost 3 bases, with 8 bases between them. The CDR3 is 15 residues long. TCRdb's copy holds only in-frame clones and misses some; the assay was immunoSEQ multiplex PCR. The sample records about 43,000 clones, roughly 92% being singletons. This chain links TRBV6-5 with TRBJ1-6; D is perhaps TRBD1 (6 bases). The specimen comprised blood, sampled before transplantation. The TCR sequence derives from a woman aged 40-75 years who later had graft-versus-host disease after an allogeneic stem cell transplant. The CDR3 DNA follows: TGTGCCAGCAGTTACACGGACAGCTATAATTCACCCCTCCACTTT. This encodes CASSYTDSYNSPLHF.